The following is a T cell receptor beta chain sequence with its context. The V gene lost 3 bases and the J gene lost 12 bases, with 15 bases spanning the gap. The CDR3 covers 12 residues. The repertoire was sequenced with immunoSEQ multiplex PCR; TCRdb's copy has only in-frame clones and lacks some. The table has more than 150,000 clones, around 86% seen once. The sample comes from a study of blood T cell repertoires in COVID-19. The sample was peripheral blood. The receptor was derived from a man younger than 30 with acute or convalescent COVID-19. The chain is built from TRBV12-3 or TRBV12-4 and TRBJ2-7; possibly TRBD2 for D (5 bases). The DNA of the CDR3 is TGTGCCAGCAGTTTGTCTAAGGGAGCAGCGTACGTC. It translates to CASSLSKGAAYV.